Shown below are 22 T cell receptor beta chains from a single sample sequenced in a study of T cells in Graves' hyperthyroidism and ophthalmopathy. Template material for amplifying TCR beta CDR3 regions consisted of RNA transcripts. When the TCR CDR3 underwent first-round RT-PCR, the HTBI primer set was used. TCRdb re-called the multiplex PCR reads with MiXCR, one entry per CDR3 protein. The repertoire includes more than 550,000 distinct CDR3 sequences, about 18% of them detected once, and around 16% sits in the top ten. The sequenced material came from blood. These receptors were collected from a man over 45 with Graves' hyperthyroidism.

This clonotype was seen at least ten times. V gene TRBV20-1 combines with J gene TRBJ2-1; possibly TRBD1 or TRBD2 for D (6 bases each). CDR3 length equals 15 residues. The V end was cut by 2 bases, the J end by 2 bases, with 13 bases between. Germline V CDR1 and CDR2: DFQATT, SNEGSKA (reference sequence). This CDR3 is CSARPWRGTYNEQFF. The CDR3 DNA sequence: TGCAGTGCTAGACCTTGGAGGGGGACCTACAATGAGCAGTTCTTC.

There are many counts of this clonotype. The gene calls are TRBV3-1 and TRBJ1-1, with D uncertain. The CDR3 extends over 13 amino acids. The germline V gene has CDR1 LGHDT and CDR2 YNNKEL (reference sequence). Trimming took off 1 base at V and 1 base at J, with 4 bases between the two ends. The CDR3 region has the DNA TGTGCCAGCAGCCAAGCAGGGAACACTGAAGCTTTCTTT. It encodes CASSQAGNTEAFF.

The chain joins TRBV18 to TRBJ2-1; 10 bases match TRBD1. Germline V CDR1 and CDR2: KGHSH, LQKENI. J lost 6 bases, V lost 0 bases, and 5 bases had no gene match. This CDR3 comprises 16 residues. The chain's CDR3 is CASSPPGTGAPNEQFF. The DNA for the CDR3 is TGTGCCAGCTCACCACCGGGGACAGGGGCCCCCAATGAGCAGTTCTTC. Full variable domain (rest looked up from reference TRBV18 and TRBJ2-1): NAGVMQNPRHLVRRRGQEARLRCSPMKGHSHVYWYRQLPEEGLKFMVYLQKENIIDESGMPKERFSAEFPKEGPSILRIQQVVRGDSAAYFCASSPPGTGAPNEQFFGPGTRLTVL.

This clonotype has only a few counts. The chain is built from TRBV19 and TRBJ1-1, with D unresolved. Trimming left V 3 bases short and J 2 bases short, with 13 bases between. Germline CDR1 LNHDA, CDR2 SQIVND (reference sequence). CDR3 length equals 15 residues. The CDR3 bases are TGTGCCAGTAGTATCGAGCGGACTCTTAACACTGAAGCTTTCTTT. This translates into CASSIERTLNTEAFF.

The chain uses TRBV5-8 and TRBJ2-2, with D possibly matching TRBD1 (6 bases). V was trimmed by 4 bases and J by 0 bases, leaving 10 bases between them. Germline V CDR1 and CDR2: SGHTS, YDEGEE. The CDR3 covers 15 residues. The DNA for the CDR3 is TGTGCCAGCAGCCGGACAGAGACGAACACCGGGGAGCTGTTTTTT. Amino acid sequence: CASSRTETNTGELFF.

This chain joins TRBV12-3 or TRBV12-4 and TRBJ2-3; possible D gene TRBD1, 5 bases. The CDR3 is 13 residues long. Trimming took 8 bases from V and 0 from J, leaving 9 bases between them. The CDR3 spells CASVDSSTDTQYF. Written as DNA, the CDR3 is TGTGCCAGCGTTGACAGTAGCACAGATACGCAGTATTTT.

The chain links TRBV2 to TRBJ1-1, with TRBD1 as a possible D gene (5 bases). With 2 bases removed from V and 9 bases from J, the gap between germline ends came to 10 bases. CDR1 is SNHLY and CDR2 is FYNNEI in the germline V gene. CDR3 length: 12 amino acids. The CDR3 region has the DNA TGTGCCAGCAGTGAACTACAGGCCCAAGCTTTCTTT. Protein: CASSELQAQAFF.

This rearrangement joins TRBV12-3 or TRBV12-4 to TRBJ1-3; no reliable D call. The CDR3 has 16 residues. V shed 1 base and J shed 0 bases, with 10 bases lying between them. CDR3 nucleotides: TGTGCCAGCAGTTTAGGTTTCGTGACCTCTGGAAACACCATATATTTT. This sequence encodes CASSLGFVTSGNTIYF.

The V call is TRBV28, the J call TRBJ2-3; 7 nucleotides match TRBD1. The CDR3 is 15 amino acids. The trim removed 3 bases at V and 0 bases at J, leaving 3 bases unmatched. Germline CDR1 is MDHEN and CDR2 is SYDVKM. CDR3 sequence: CASSFLGQSTDTQYF. The CDR3 DNA sequence: TGTGCCAGCAGTTTCTTGGGACAGAGCACAGATACGCAGTATTTT. Drawing the rest from reference TRBV28 and TRBJ2-3, the complete variable domain is DVKVTQSSRYLVKRTGEKVFLECVQDMDHENMFWYRQDPGLGLRLIYFSYDVKMKEKGDIPEGYSVSREKKERFSLILESASTNQTSMYLCASSFLGQSTDTQYFGPGTRLTVL.

Ten or more counts support this clonotype. The chain joins TRBV28 to TRBJ1-5; TRBD1 might be the D (6 bases). Trimming left V 6 bases short and J 2 bases short, with 17 bases between. This CDR3 comprises 16 residues. Germline V gene data show CDR1 as MDHEN and CDR2 as SYDVKM. Here the CDR3 reads CASRLTRGWRNQPQHF. CDR3 nucleotides: TGTGCCAGCAGACTTACCAGGGGTTGGCGCAATCAGCCCCAGCATTTT.

This clonotype was detected only a few times. A much larger clone lies a single base off, so this may be a read error. The chain combines TRBV20-1 with TRBJ2-7; TRBD2 agrees at 14 bases. Germline V CDR1 and CDR2: DFQATT, SNEGSKA (reference sequence). V trimming: 3 bases; J trimming: 6 bases; junction bases outside the gene matches: 7. This CDR3 is built from 15 residues. CDR3 nucleotides: TGCAGTGCTAGGGGGACTAGCGGGAGATCGTGCGAGCAGTACTTC. This encodes CSARGTSGRSCEQYF.

This clonotype turned up a few times. The chain employs TRBV30 and TRBJ2-5; perhaps TRBD1 as D (6 bases). Trimming removed 5 bases at V and 4 bases at J, with 17 bases between. The CDR3 runs to 14 residues. Germline V gives CDR1 GTSNPN, CDR2 SVGIG (reference sequence). The CDR3 DNA is TGTGCCTGGGTCCCGGTCCGAGGGGGAGAGACCCAGTACTTC. It codes for CAWVPVRGGETQYF.

Worth noting for this clonotype: The junction shows a germline mismatch at one end, possibly a read error. The rearrangement links TRBV12-3 or TRBV12-4 to TRBJ2-5; D perhaps matches TRBD2 (5 bases). The CDR3 sequence is 13 residues long. DNA of the CDR3: TGTGTCAGCGGCCCCAGGACGGTCGAGACCCAGTACTTC. As protein: CVSGPRTVETQYF.

The J gene is TRBJ1-4, the V gene TRBV7-9; a weak D match, TRBD1 (5 bases). The V end lost 4 bases, the J end lost 8 bases, and 11 bases lay between the germline ends. The CDR3 totals 13 residues. Germline V CDR1 and CDR2: SEHNR, FQNEAQ (reference sequence). DNA of the CDR3: TGTGCCAGCAGCTCCCCCAGGGAGGAAAAACTGTTTTTT. Encoded protein: CASSSPREEKLFF.

This clonotype showed up just once. The chain is built from TRBV27 and TRBJ2-3; TRBD1 might be the D (5 bases). The germline V gene has CDR1 MNHEY and CDR2 SMNVEV (reference sequence). V gave up 4 bases and J gave up 3 bases, with 14 bases separating them. The CDR3 runs to 15 residues. The CDR3 sequence is CASSWQGRGTDTQYF. The CDR3 DNA sequence: TGTGCCAGCAGTTGGCAGGGTAGGGGTACAGATACGCAGTATTTT.

This clonotype was counted only a few times. CDR3 nucleotide sequence: TGTGCCAGCAGCTTAACCTCATCGACTAGCGGGACCCTCCCAGATACGCAGTATTTT. Its protein is CASSLTSSTSGTLPDTQYF. The chain is built from TRBV7-9 and TRBJ2-3; the match to TRBD2 covers 11 bases. V was clipped by 2 bases and J by 4 bases; unmatched bases: 14. Per the germline V gene, CDR1 is SEHNR and CDR2 is FQNEAQ (reference sequence). The CDR3 contains 19 residues.

This clonotype was observed many times. This chain joins TRBV28 and TRBJ2-3; D gene ambiguous. The CDR3 sequence is 15 residues long. Germline assignment: CDR1 MDHEN and CDR2 SYDVKM. Between the trimmed V and J ends, which lost 3 bases and 4 bases, there was a span of 14 bases. CDR3 in amino acids: CASSFSSANADTQYF. The CDR3 DNA follows: TGTGCCAGCAGTTTCTCCTCGGCCAACGCAGATACGCAGTATTTT.

The rearrangement links TRBV28 to TRBJ1-2, with 8 bases fitting TRBD1. This CDR3 has 14 amino acids. V lost 11 bases and J lost 7; bases outside the gene matches: 15. Germline values: CDR1 MDHEN, CDR2 SYDVKM. This CDR3 is CAAQGQGASFGYTF. For the CDR3, the DNA is TGTGCCGCTCAGGGGCAGGGGGCCAGCTTTGGCTACACCTTC.

This clonotype was observed at least ten times. CDR3 sequence (DNA): TGCAGTGCTAGATCCTACACAGATACGCAGTATTTT. Translating it yields CSARSYTDTQYF. The chain links TRBV20-1 to TRBJ2-3, with D unresolved. CDR1 DFQATT and CDR2 SNEGSKA come from the germline V gene (reference sequence). This CDR3 has 12 residues. The ends were cut back, 2 bases at V and 2 bases at J, with 5 bases in the middle.

This clonotype was seen ten or more times. V is TRBV11-1 and J is TRBJ2-2; TRBD1 agrees at 8 bases. V shed 8 bases and J 2 bases; nucleotides not matched to a gene: 10. Germline assignment: CDR1 SGHAT and CDR2 FQDESV (reference sequence). This CDR3 contains 16 residues. For the CDR3, the DNA is TGTGCCAGCGGGACGACGGGGACAGGAAACACCGGGGAGCTGTTTTTT. Its translation is CASGTTGTGNTGELFF. Looking up the rest from reference TRBV11-1 and TRBJ2-2 gives the full variable domain: EAEVAQSPRYKITEKSQAVAFWCDPISGHATLYWYRQILGQGPELLVQFQDESVVDDSQLPKDRFSAERLKGVDSTLKIQPAELGDSAMYLCASGTTGTGNTGELFFGEGSRLTVL.

This clonotype was recorded at least ten times. V and J are TRBV11-2 and TRBJ2-1; the match to TRBD1 covers 8 bases. Germline CDR1 SGHAT, CDR2 FQNNGV. Trimming took 3 bases from V and 15 from J; bases not matched to a gene: 7. There are 12 residues in the CDR3. The CDR3 coding sequence is TGTGCCAGCAGCTTGCCGGACAGGGTCCCGTTCTTC. It translates to CASSLPDRVPFF.

This clonotype has more than one count but fewer than ten. The chain couples TRBV6-1 to TRBJ2-7; D is perhaps TRBD2 (6 bases). The CDR3 is made up of 15 amino acids. Trimming left V 6 bases short and J 4 bases short, with 19 bases between. The germline CDR1 and CDR2 sequences are MNHNS and SASEGT. CDR3 DNA sequence: TGTGCCAGCAGCCCTGGTATAAGGGCGGGGTACGAGCAGTACTTC. It codes for CASSPGIRAGYEQYF.